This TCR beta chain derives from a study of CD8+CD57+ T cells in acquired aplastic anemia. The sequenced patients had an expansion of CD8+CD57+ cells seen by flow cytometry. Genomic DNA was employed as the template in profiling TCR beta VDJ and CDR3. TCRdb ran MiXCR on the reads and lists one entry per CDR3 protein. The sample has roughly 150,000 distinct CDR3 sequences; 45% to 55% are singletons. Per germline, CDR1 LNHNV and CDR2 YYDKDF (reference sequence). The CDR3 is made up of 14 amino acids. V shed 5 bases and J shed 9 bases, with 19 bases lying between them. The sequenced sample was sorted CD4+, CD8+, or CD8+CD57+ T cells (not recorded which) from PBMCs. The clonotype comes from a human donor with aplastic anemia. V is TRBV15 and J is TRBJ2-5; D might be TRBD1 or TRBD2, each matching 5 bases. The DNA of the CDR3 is TGTGCCACCAGCGTCCGGACGGAGCTGGGGGCCCAGTACTTC. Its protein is CATSVRTELGAQYF. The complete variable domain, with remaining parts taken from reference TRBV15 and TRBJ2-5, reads DAMVIQNPRYQVTQFGKPVTLSCSQTLNHNVMYWYQQKSSQAPKLLFHYYDKDFNNEADTPDNFQSRRPNTSFCFLDIRSPGLGDTAMYLCATSVRTELGAQYFGPGTRLLVL.